This is a list of T cell receptor beta chains from one sample in a study of Graves' ophthalmopathy and Graves' hyperthyroidism. Using its own MiXCR run on the multiplex PCR reads, TCRdb lists one record per CDR3 protein. The repertoire consists of a few hundred thousand distinct CDR3 sequences, with roughly 15% occurring once and the leading ten covering about 7.3%. Sequenced material: peripheral blood. These receptors all stem from a woman aged 18 to 35 with stable Graves' hyperthyroidism. The CDR3 runs from the conserved cysteine through the conserved F or W. The order of the fields is clone size, V gene, J gene, D gene, CDR3 DNA, CDR3 protein. D genes are given only for firm matches. Size tells how often a clone was seen (once, few, many) or the class of an expanded clone, and some rows leave it out.

>many|TRBV12-3/TRBV12-4|TRBJ1-6|.
TGTGCCAGCAGCCCGGGACTATCACCCCTCCACTTT
CASSPGLSPLHF
>many|TRBV11-3|TRBJ2-2|.
TGTGCCAGCACCAGAAGCAGGGAGCTGTTTTTT
CASTRSRELFF
>once|TRBV28|TRBJ2-5|.
TGTGCCAGCAGTTTAAACCAGTACTTC
CASSLNQYF
>many|TRBV2|TRBJ2-7|.
TGTGCCAGCCTGAGGGTGCGGGGTCCCGACACGTATGAGCAGTACTTC
CASLRVRGPDTYEQYF
>many|TRBV7-8|TRBJ1-1|.
TGTGCCAGCAGCCCCCCCGACCGATGGGGAGAGGCTTTCTTT
CASSPPDRWGEAFF
>many|TRBV6-1|TRBJ2-5|TRBD2
TGTGCCAGCAGTGAAGAGACTAGCGGGGCGGAGACCCAGTACTTC
CASSEETSGAETQYF
>many|TRBV19|TRBJ1-6|.
TGTGCCAGTAGTATTACGGGACTCAAGTCACCCCTCCACTTT
CASSITGLKSPLHF
>.|TRBV29-1|TRBJ1-3|.
TGCAGCGTTGACCGTTCGGACAGCTCTGGAAACACCATATATTTT
CSVDRSDSSGNTIYF
>.|TRBV12-3/TRBV12-4|TRBJ2-7|.
TGTGCCAGCAGGAGGGACATCAACGAGCAGTACTTC
CASRRDINEQYF
>many|TRBV5-1|TRBJ1-1|.
TGCGCCAGCAGCCCCCGGGCGGGGGCATGGACTGAAGCTTTCTTT
CASSPRAGAWTEAFF
>many|TRBV29-1|TRBJ2-2|.
TGCAGCGCAGCGGGCACCGGGGAGCTGTTTTTT
CSAAGTGELFF
>many|TRBV2|TRBJ1-1|.
TGTGCCAGCAGTGTTTTATCGAACACTGAAGCTTTCTTT
CASSVLSNTEAFF
>.|TRBV6-5|TRBJ1-1|.
TGTGCCAGCAGTTACTCGCAGAACCTGAACACTGAAGCTTTCTTT
CASSYSQNLNTEAFF
>many|TRBV6-1|TRBJ2-5|.
TGTGCCAGCAGTGAAGGGCTGGGGGACCAAGAGACCCAGTACTTC
CASSEGLGDQETQYF
>many|TRBV7-8|TRBJ1-1|.
TGTGCCAGCAGCCTTATCGGCAGCAAGGGGACTGAAGCTTTCTTT
CASSLIGSKGTEAFF
>many|TRBV25-1|TRBJ1-1|.
TGTGCCAGCAGTGAATCGGTCGGGACTGAAGCTTTCTTT
CASSESVGTEAFF
>many|TRBV28|TRBJ1-2|.
TGTGCCAGCAGTTTAGTCCCCGGCGCGGGCAGTGGCTACACCTTC
CASSLVPGAGSGYTF
>many|TRBV12-3/TRBV12-4|TRBJ2-5|.
TGTGCCAGCATTAGAGGGGTCGGGGAGACCCAGTACTTC
CASIRGVGETQYF
>many|TRBV20-1|TRBJ1-2|.
TGCAGTGCTCTAAGGGGGTCCTCAACTCCATCCTATGGCTACACCTTC
CSALRGSSTPSYGYTF
>many|TRBV5-6|TRBJ1-1|TRBD1
TGTGCCAGCAGCTCGGACAGGTTGGACACTGAAGCTTTCTTT
CASSSDRLDTEAFF
>many|TRBV28|TRBJ2-5|.
TGTGCCAGCAATAAGGGCGGAGAGACCCAGTACTTC
CASNKGGETQYF
>many|TRBV27|TRBJ1-6|TRBD1
TGTGCCAGCAGCGACAGGGGGCAATCACCCCTCCACTTT
CASSDRGQSPLHF
>many|TRBV2|TRBJ2-2|TRBD1
TGTGCTACTCGACAGGGGATTAGCGGGGAGCTGTTTTTT
CATRQGISGELFF
>many|TRBV27|TRBJ2-7|.
TGTGCCAGCAGTCCCTCGGGTTACAACGAGCAGTACTTC
CASSPSGYNEQYF
>many|TRBV20-1|TRBJ2-5|TRBD2
TGCAGTGCTAGGGGGGGGTCCGAGACCCAGTACTTC
CSARGGSETQYF
>many|TRBV6-2/TRBV6-3|TRBJ1-1|.
TGTGCCAGCACGGTGATGCTGAACACTGAAGCTTTCTTT
CASTVMLNTEAFF
>few|TRBV11-2|TRBJ2-7|TRBD2
TGTGCCAGCAGCTCAGTCCCTAGCGGGGGGGCCTACAAGCAGTACTTC
CASSSVPSGGAYKQYF
>many|TRBV29-1|TRBJ1-3|.
TGCAGCGGCCTAGACACCAACTCTGGAAACACCATATATTTT
CSGLDTNSGNTIYF
>many|TRBV11-1|TRBJ1-1|.
TGTGCCAGCAGCTCGCCCCGCAGGGGCGGATGGAACACTGAAGCTTTCTTT
CASSSPRRGGWNTEAFF
>many|TRBV25-1|TRBJ1-1|TRBD1
TGTGCCAGCAGTGAAATCGGGACAGGACGAGCTTTCTTT
CASSEIGTGRAFF
>many|TRBV6-1|TRBJ1-1|.
TGTGCCAGCAGTGAATTGGGGGATGAAGCTTTCTTT
CASSELGDEAFF
>.|TRBV11-2|TRBJ1-1|TRBD1
TGTGCCAGCAACCATTACCCGTTGACAGGGGTCACTGAAGCTTTCTTT
CASNHYPLTGVTEAFF
>many|TRBV20-1|TRBJ1-2|.
TGCAGTGCTAGCGCAAGTGTGGACGGCTACACCTTC
CSASASVDGYTF
>.|TRBV3-1|TRBJ1-5|TRBD1
TGTGCCAGCAGCCAAACCCCTGGGGGACAGGCGGGAAGTCCCCAGCATTTT
CASSQTPGGQAGSPQHF
>.|TRBV15|TRBJ1-2|TRBD1
TGTGCCACCAGCAGAGATGGGACAGGGGGATATGGCTACACCTTC
CATSRDGTGGYGYTF
>many|TRBV29-1|TRBJ2-5|.
TGCAGCGTTGAGTTAACCGGAGAGACCCAGTACTTC
CSVELTGETQYF
>many|TRBV15|TRBJ1-3|.
TGTGCCACCAGCAGAGAGAATCCCCTCTCTGGAAACACCATATATTTT
CATSRENPLSGNTIYF
>.|TRBV28|TRBJ1-2|TRBD1
TGTGCCAGCAGCTCCACAGGGGGCGGCTATGGCTACACCTTC
CASSSTGGGYGYTF
>.|TRBV12-3/TRBV12-4|TRBJ2-2|.
TGTGCCAGCAGTGAAGGGGGATCGGGCGGGGAGCTGTTTTTT
CASSEGGSGGELFF
>many|TRBV6-5|TRBJ1-1|.
TGTGCCAGCAGTTACTCGAGAAGGCAGACTGAAGCTTTCTTT
CASSYSRRQTEAFF
>many|TRBV5-5|TRBJ1-6|.
TGTGCCAGCAGCTCGGACCGTCCAGGGTCACCCCTCCACTTT
CASSSDRPGSPLHF
>.|TRBV5-1|TRBJ2-5|.
TGCGCCAGCAGCTTGGTAGATGGGGGGGAGACCCAGTACTTC
CASSLVDGGETQYF
>many|TRBV6-5|TRBJ1-1|TRBD1
TGTGCCAGCAGTTCACAGGGGCCGGACACTGAAGCTTTCTTT
CASSSQGPDTEAFF